The clone carrying this T cell receptor beta chain was observed many times. The antigen remains undetermined. To make TCR beta libraries, researchers used iRepertoire HTBI primers and Arm-PCR of CDR3 regions. TCRdb reprocessed the multiplex PCR reads with MiXCR, giving one entry per CDR3 protein. Here the sample spans over 250,000 distinct CDR3 sequences, around 20% being singletons. This CDR3 comprises 15 residues. Germline values: CDR1 DFQATT, CDR2 SNEGSKA (reference sequence). V was cut by 4 bases and J by 0 bases, with 13 bases left in between. Indicated time point: persistent/refractory GD, antithyroid drugs over 5 years with positive TRAb. The TCR library was made from RNA extracted from PBMCs. The data were taken from a study of regulatory T cells in long-lasting Graves disease. Study-wide findings and caveats: Persistent Graves' disease cases displayed lower TCR diversity than newly diagnosed ones. Segments TRBV28, TRBJ1-2 and TRBJ2-5 showed preferential usage in persistent disease. Not thyroid tissue but only peripheral blood was studied.

The sample in question was peripheral blood mononuclear cells (PBMCs), obtained when the disease was refractory, from a patient treated with antithyroid drugs. The clonotype comes from a female donor with Graves disease. The V call is TRBV20-1, the J call TRBJ1-3, with D hard to call. CDR3 sequence reads: CSAMRRTVSGNTIYF. The DNA for the CDR3 is TGCAGTGCTATGCGCAGGACGGTCTCTGGAAACACCATATATTTT.